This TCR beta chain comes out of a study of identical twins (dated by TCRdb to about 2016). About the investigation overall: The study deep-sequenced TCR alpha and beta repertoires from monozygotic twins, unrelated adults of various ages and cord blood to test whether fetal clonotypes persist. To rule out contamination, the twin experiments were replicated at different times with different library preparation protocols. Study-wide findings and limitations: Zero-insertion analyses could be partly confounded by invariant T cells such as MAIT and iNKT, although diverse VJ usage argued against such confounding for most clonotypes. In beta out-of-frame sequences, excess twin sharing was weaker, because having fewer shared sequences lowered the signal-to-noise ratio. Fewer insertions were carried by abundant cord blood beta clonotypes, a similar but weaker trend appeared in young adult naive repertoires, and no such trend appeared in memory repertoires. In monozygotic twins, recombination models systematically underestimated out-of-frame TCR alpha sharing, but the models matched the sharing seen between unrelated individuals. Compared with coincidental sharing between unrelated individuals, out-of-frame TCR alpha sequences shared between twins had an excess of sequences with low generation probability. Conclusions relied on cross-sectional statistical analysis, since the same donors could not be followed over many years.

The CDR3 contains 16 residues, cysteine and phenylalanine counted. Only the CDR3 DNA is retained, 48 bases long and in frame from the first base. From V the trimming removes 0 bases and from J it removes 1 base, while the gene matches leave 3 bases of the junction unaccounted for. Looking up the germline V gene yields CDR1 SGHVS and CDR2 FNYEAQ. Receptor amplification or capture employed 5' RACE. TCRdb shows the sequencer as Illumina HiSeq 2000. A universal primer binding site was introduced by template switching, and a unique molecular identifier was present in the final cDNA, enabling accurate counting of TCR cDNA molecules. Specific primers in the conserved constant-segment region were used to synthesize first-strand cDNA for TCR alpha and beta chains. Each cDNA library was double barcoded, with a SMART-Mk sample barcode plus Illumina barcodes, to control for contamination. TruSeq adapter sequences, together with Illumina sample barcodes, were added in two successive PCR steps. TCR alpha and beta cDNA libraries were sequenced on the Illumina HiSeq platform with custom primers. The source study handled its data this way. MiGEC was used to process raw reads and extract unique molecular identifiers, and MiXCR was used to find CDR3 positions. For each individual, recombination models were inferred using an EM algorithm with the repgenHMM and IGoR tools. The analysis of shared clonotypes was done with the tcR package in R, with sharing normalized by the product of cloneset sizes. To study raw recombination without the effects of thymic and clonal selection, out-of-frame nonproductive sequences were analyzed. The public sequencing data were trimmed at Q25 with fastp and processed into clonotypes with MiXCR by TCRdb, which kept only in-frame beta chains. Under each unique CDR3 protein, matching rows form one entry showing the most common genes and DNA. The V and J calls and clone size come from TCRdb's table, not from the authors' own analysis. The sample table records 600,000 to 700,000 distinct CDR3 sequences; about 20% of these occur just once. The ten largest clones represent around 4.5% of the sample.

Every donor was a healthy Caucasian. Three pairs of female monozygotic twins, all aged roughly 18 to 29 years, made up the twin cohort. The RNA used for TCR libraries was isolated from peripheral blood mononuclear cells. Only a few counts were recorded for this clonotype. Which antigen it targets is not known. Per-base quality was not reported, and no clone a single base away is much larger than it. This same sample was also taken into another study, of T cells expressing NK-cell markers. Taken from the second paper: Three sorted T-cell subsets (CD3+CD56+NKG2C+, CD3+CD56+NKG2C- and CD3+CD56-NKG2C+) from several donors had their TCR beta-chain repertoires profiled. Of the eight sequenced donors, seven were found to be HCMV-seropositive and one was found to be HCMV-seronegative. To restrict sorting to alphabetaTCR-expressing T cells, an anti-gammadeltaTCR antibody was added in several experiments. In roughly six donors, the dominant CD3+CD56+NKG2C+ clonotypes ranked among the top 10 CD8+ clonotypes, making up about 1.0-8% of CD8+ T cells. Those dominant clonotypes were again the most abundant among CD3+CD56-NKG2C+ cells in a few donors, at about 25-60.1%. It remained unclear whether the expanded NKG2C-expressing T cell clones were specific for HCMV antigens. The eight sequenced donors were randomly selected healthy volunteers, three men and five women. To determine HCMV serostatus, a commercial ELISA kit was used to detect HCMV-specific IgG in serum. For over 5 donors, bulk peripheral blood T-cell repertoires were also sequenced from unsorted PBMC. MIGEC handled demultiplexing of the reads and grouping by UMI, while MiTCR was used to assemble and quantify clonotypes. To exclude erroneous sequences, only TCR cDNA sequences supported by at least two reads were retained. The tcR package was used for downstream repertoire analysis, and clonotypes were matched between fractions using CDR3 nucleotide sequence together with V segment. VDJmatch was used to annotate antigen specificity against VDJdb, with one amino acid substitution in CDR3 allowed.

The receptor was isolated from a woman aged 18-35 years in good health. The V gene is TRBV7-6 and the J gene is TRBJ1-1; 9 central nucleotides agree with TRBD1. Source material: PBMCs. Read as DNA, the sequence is TGTGCCAGCAGCTTAGCAACAGGGGGCGCGAACACTGAAGCTTTCTTT. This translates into CASSLATGGANTEAFF.